This is a list of T cell receptor beta chains from one sample in a study of CD8+ T cells in alopecia areata. Libraries were prepared by immunoSEQ multiplex PCR; TCRdb keeps only in-frame clonotypes and omits some of them. The data show about 94,000 clones, with more than 65% seen just once and roughly a sixth held by the top ten. Sample: CD8+ T cells sorted from blood, taken at week 44, from a patient treated with tofacitinib. These receptor sequences come from a human donor with alopecia areata. The conserved cysteine and the conserved F or W are not part of the CDR3 here. The order of the fields is J gene, V gene, CDR3 protein.

J: TRBJ1-1; V: TRBV10-3; CDR3: AIGGDTEAF
J: TRBJ2-7; V: TRBV4-1; CDR3: ASSQGQGQTYEQY
J: TRBJ2-3; V: TRBV14; CDR3: ASSQRRGSTDTQY
J: TRBJ1-1; V: TRBV29-1; CDR3: SHIPEGNTEAF
J: TRBJ2-1; V: TRBV7-2; CDR3: ASTPWASGSNEQF
J: TRBJ1-1; V: TRBV12-5; CDR3: ASGLGLSMNTEAF
J: TRBJ2-4; V: TRBV29-1; CDR3: SVEKGQGGIQY
J: TRBJ2-7; V: TRBV7-2; CDR3: ASSQRQGDEQY
J: TRBJ2-7; V: TRBV19; CDR3: ASSGGRSYEQY
J: TRBJ1-2; V: TRBV5-1; CDR3: ASSLRDRRAYGYT
J: TRBJ2-7; V: TRBV11-2; CDR3: ASSLDVGRGREQY
J: TRBJ1-1; V: TRBV30; CDR3: AWRDRRRTEAF
J: TRBJ1-6; V: TRBV14; CDR3: ASSQGKNSPLH
J: TRBJ2-3; V: TRBV27; CDR3: ASSLQRPGGAQY
J: TRBJ2-1; V: TRBV11-2; CDR3: ASSLAWGQNNEVV
J: TRBJ2-7; V: TRBV30; CDR3: AWTEGSGEQY
J: TRBJ2-2; V: TRBV6-4; CDR3: ASSDSTSGGANTGELF
J: TRBJ2-2; V: TRBV23-1; CDR3: ASSPIGGAGTGELF
J: TRBJ2-3; V: TRBV23-1; CDR3: ASSQQGQSQSYTDTQY
J: TRBJ2-1; V: TRBV19; CDR3: ASSPFPNEQF
J: TRBJ2-7; V: TRBV28; CDR3: ASIRNSYEQY
J: TRBJ1-1; V: TRBV6-4; CDR3: ASSTPGQLNTEAF
J: TRBJ2-1; V: TRBV20-1; CDR3: SASPVDEQF
J: TRBJ1-5; V: TRBV5-6; CDR3: ASSQDWGASNQPQH
J: TRBJ2-2; V: TRBV11-2; CDR3: ASSLAGSSGELF
J: TRBJ2-1; V: TRBV19; CDR3: ASSMIYRGPTYNEQF
J: TRBJ1-5; V: TRBV19; CDR3: ASSMGDFEPQH
J: TRBJ1-2; V: TRBV29-1; CDR3: SVEKGDLQGYGYT
J: TRBJ1-1; V: TRBV29-1; CDR3: SVAGTGTGLTEAF
J: TRBJ2-1; V: TRBV5-6; CDR3: ASSLGDNGQF
J: TRBJ2-2; V: TRBV6-6; CDR3: ASSSSGHKGGELF
J: TRBJ2-5; V: TRBV5-1; CDR3: ASSTPSTAAGETQY
J: TRBJ2-7; V: TRBV25-1; CDR3: ASAPYPNYEQY
J: TRBJ2-1; V: TRBV14; CDR3: ASGWGSSYNEQF
J: TRBJ1-1; V: TRBV25-1; CDR3: ASSLGNTEAF
J: TRBJ2-3; V: TRBV30; CDR3: AWSLAGGKDTQY
J: TRBJ2-1; V: TRBV30; CDR3: AWSSSGPHNEQF
J: TRBJ2-2; V: TRBV10-2; CDR3: ASRGTSPGELF
J: TRBJ2-7; V: TRBV11-2; CDR3: ASSLELGRWEQY
J: TRBJ1-1; V: TRBV7-2; CDR3: ASSQGTDNTEAF
J: TRBJ2-7; V: TRBV30; CDR3: AWSAFPRLAYEQY
J: TRBJ2-3; V: TRBV29-1; CDR3: SVSGQVITDTQY
J: TRBJ2-1; V: TRBV6-5; CDR3: ASSYQGAANEQF
J: TRBJ1-5; V: TRBV6-6; CDR3: ASINDRVRGQPQH
J: TRBJ1-1; V: TRBV29-1; CDR3: SVVSQGSEAF
J: TRBJ2-7; V: TRBV29-1; CDR3: SVEDPGYEQY
J: TRBJ1-4; V: TRBV2; CDR3: ASRGTGGHEKLF